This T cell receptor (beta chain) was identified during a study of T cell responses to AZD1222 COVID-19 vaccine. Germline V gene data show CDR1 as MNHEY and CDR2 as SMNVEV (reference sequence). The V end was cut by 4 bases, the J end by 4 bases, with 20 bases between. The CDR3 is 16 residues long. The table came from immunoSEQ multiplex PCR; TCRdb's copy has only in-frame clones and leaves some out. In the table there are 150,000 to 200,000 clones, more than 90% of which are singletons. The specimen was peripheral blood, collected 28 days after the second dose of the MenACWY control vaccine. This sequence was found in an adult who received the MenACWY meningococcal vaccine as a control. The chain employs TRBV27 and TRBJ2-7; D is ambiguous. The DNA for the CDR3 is TGTGCCAGCAGTTCCTCCGACCCTGGCAGGCGTTACGAGCAGTACTTC. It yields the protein CASSSSDPGRRYEQYF.